The clone carrying this T cell receptor beta chain was counted at least ten times. Its cognate antigen is unknown. Building the TCR beta libraries relied on iRepertoire HTBI primers, and CDR3 regions underwent Arm-PCR. One entry per CDR3 protein, called by TCRdb with MiXCR from the multiplex PCR reads. This table holds approximately 470,000 distinct CDR3 sequences, less than 25% found once. The data originate from a study of regulatory T cells in long-lasting Graves disease. Whole-study context: With positive TSH receptor antibodies and over 5 years of antithyroid drugs, Graves' disease was considered persistent. Points from the study as a whole: The study examined only peripheral blood, not thyroid tissue. Persistent Graves' cases showed lower TCR diversity than newly diagnosed cases.

Time point reported: persistent/refractory GD, antithyroid drugs over 5 years with positive TRAb. Preparation of the TCR library used RNA extracted from PBMCs. The TCR originated in a female donor with Graves disease. Sequences were derived from peripheral blood mononuclear cells (PBMCs), sampled when the disease was refractory, from a patient treated with antithyroid drugs.

CDR3 bases: TGTGCCAGCAGCCCCAAAATTAGCAATCAGCCCCAGCATTTT. The encoded protein is CASSPKISNQPQHF. V and J are TRBV12-3 or TRBV12-4 and TRBJ1-5; no clear D gene. V shed 6 bases and J shed 0 bases, with 9 bases lying between them. CDR3 length: 14 amino acids.